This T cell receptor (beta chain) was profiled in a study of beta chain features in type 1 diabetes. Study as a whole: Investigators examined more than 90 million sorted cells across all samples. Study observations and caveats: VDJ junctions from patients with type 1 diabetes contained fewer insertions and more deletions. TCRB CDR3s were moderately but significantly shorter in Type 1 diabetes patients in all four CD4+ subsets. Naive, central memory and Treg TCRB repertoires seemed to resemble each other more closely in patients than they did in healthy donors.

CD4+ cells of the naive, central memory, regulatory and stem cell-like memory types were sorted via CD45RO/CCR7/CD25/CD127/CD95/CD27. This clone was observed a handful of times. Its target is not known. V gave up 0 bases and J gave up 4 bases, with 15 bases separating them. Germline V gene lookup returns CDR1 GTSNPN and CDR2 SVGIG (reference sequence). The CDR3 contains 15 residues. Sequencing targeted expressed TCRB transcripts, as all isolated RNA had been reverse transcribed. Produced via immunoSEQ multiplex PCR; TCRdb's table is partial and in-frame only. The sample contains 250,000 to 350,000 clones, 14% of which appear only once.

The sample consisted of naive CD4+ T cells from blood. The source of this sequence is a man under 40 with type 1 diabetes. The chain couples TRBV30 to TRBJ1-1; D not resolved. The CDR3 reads CAWSVKGDGGTEAFF. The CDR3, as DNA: TGTGCCTGGAGTGTAAAGGGAGACGGAGGCACTGAAGCTTTCTTT.